This T cell receptor beta chain was captured in a study of T cells after yellow fever vaccination. From germline, CDR1 is LNHDA and CDR2 SQIVND (reference sequence). The CDR3 is 13 residues long. The V end was cut by 6 bases, the J end by 3 bases, with 11 bases between. Notes on the study in general: When the response was secondary, it was weaker but reached its peak faster, day 5 versus 15. Relatively few clonotypes were ones that appeared in both CD4 and CD8 compartments.

For TCR, cDNA came from 5'RACE template switching, which added a universal primer site and UMIs. One entry per CDR3 protein, called by TCRdb with MiXCR from the 5' RACE reads. The data contain 300,000 to 350,000 distinct CDR3 sequences, around 4.5% of them singletons. This clonotype turned up a few times. Its antigen is not identified. The chain links TRBV19 to TRBJ1-1; D is unclear. This TCR was recovered from a man in his late teens or twenties who received the YFV17D yellow fever vaccine. Material: PBMCs, obtained 15 days after the yellow fever booster vaccination. CDR3 sequence: CASRRVWDTEAFF. The CDR3 coding sequence is TGTGCCAGTAGAAGGGTTTGGGACACTGAAGCTTTCTTT.